This record looks at one T cell receptor (beta chain) sequence and its context. The data were taken from a study of blood T cell repertoires in COVID-19. Looking at the study overall: COVID-19 samples, acute and convalescent, were from the United States, Italy and Spain. Sources were T cells, B-cell-depleted T cells, or PBMCs; the material itself was cDNA or gDNA.

Germline V CDR1 and CDR2: SGHVS, FQNEAQ. The CDR3 contains 14 residues. Trimming left V 5 bases short and J 0 bases short, with 8 bases between. In the original processing: Reference gene primers were amplified, and this amplification served to estimate nucleated cell counts. The protocol was immunoSEQ multiplex PCR, while the TCRdb copy is restricted to in-frame clones and leaves out a portion. From that table come the V and J calls and clone size; the DNA was used to work out D and trimming. Of about 80,000 clones in the sample, 78% are singletons; the top ten hold approximately 15%. The TCR was taken from a human donor in a cohort sampled during active COVID-19. Sequenced material: peripheral blood. The gene calls are TRBV7-8 and TRBJ1-3, with D unresolved. The DNA for the CDR3 is TGTGCCAGCAGCCCCCCCCGCTCTGGAAACACCATATATTTT. Amino acid sequence: CASSPPRSGNTIYF.